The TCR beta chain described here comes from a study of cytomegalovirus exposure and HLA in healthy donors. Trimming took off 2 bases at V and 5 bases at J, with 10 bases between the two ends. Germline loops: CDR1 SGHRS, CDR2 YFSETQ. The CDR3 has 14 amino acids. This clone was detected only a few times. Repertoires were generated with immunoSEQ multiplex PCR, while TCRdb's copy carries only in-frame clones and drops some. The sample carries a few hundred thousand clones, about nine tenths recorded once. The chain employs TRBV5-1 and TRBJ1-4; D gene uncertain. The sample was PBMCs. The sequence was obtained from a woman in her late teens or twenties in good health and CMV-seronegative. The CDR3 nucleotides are TGCGCCAGCAGCTTTTCGTACGGGAATGAAAAACTGTTTTTT. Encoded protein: CASSFSYGNEKLFF.